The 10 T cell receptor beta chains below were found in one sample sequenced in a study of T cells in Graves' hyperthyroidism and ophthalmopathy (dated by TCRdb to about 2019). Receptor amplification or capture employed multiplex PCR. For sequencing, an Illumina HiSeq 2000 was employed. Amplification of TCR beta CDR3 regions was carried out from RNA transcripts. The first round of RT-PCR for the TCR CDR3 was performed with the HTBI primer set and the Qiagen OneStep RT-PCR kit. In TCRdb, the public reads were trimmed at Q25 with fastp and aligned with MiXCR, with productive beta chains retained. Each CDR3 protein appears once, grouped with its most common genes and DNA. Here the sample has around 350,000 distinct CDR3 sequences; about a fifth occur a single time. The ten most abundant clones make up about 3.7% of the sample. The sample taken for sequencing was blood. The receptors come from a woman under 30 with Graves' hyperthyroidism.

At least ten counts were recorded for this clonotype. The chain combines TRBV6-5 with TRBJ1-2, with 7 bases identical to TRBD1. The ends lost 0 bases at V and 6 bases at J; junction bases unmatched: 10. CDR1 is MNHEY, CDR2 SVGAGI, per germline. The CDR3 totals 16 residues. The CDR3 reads CASSYSRAGGGDGYTF. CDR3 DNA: TGTGCCAGCAGTTACTCGAGAGCAGGGGGTGGCGATGGCTACACCTTC.

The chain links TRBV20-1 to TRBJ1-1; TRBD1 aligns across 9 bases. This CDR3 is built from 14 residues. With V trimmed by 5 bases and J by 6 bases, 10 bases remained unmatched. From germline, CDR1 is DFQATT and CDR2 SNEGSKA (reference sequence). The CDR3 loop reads CSARAGQGTAEAFF. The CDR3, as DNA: TGCAGTGCTCGAGCGGGACAGGGTACGGCTGAAGCTTTCTTT.

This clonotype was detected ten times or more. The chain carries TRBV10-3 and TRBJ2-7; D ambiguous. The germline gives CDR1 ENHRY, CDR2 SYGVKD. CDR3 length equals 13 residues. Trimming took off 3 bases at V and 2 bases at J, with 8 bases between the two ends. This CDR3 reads CAISDSGPYEQYF. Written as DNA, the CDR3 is TGTGCCATCAGTGATTCAGGCCCCTACGAGCAGTACTTC.

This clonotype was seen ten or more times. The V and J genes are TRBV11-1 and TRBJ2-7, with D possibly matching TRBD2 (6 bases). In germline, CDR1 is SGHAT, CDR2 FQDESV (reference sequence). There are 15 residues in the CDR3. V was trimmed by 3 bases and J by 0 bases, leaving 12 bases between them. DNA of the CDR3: TGTGCCAGCAGCTTCCCTCGCGGGGCCTCCTACGAGCAGTACTTC. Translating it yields CASSFPRGASYEQYF.

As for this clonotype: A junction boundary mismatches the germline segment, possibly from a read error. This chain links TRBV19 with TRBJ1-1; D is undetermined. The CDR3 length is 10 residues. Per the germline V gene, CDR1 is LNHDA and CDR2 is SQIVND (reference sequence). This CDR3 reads CASSLEDRPF. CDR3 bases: TGTGCCAGTAGTCTGGAAGATCGGCCCTTT.

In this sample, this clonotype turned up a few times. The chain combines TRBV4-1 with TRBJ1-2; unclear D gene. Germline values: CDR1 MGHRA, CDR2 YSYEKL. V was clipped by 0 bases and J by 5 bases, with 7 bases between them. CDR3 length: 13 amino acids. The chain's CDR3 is CASSQDLGYGYTF. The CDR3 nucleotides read TGCGCCAGCAGCCAAGATTTGGGATATGGCTACACCTTC.

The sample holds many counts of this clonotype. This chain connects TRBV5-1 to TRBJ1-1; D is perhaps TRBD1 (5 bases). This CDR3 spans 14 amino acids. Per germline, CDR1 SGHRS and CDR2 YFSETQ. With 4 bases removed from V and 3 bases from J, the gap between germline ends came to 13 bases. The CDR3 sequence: CASSQAFRDTEAFF. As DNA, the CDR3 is TGCGCCAGCAGCCAAGCCTTCAGGGACACTGAAGCTTTCTTT.

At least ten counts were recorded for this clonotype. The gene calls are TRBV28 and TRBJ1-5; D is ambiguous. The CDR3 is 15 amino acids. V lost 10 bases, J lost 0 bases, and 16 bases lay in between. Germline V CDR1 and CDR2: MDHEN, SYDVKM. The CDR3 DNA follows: TGTGCCACCCAAAAAAGAACGGATAGCAATCAGCCCCAGCATTTT. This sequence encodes CATQKRTDSNQPQHF. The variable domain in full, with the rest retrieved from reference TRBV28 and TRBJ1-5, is DVKVTQSSRYLVKRTGEKVFLECVQDMDHENMFWYRQDPGLGLRLIYFSYDVKMKEKGDIPEGYSVSREKKERFSLILESASTNQTSMYLCATQKRTDSNQPQHFGDGTRLSIL.

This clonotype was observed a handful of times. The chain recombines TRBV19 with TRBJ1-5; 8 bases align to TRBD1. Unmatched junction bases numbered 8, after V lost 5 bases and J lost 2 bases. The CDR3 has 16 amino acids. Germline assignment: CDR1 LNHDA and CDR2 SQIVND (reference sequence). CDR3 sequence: CASSLRQGRGNQPQHF. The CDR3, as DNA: TGTGCCAGTAGTCTTCGACAGGGGAGAGGCAATCAGCCCCAGCATTTT.

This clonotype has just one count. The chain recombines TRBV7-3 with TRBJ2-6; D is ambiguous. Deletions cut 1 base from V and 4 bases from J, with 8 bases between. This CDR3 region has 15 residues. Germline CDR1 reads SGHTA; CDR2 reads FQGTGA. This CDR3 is CASSLKYGGANVLTF. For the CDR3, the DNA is TGTGCCAGCAGCTTAAAGTACGGCGGGGCCAACGTCCTGACTTTC. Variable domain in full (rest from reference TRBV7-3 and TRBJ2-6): GAGVSQTPSNKVTEKGKYVELRCDPISGHTALYWYRQSLGQGPEFLIYFQGTGAADDSGLPNDRFFAVRPEGSVSTLKIQRTERGDSAVYLCASSLKYGGANVLTFGAGSRLTVL.